The sequence of this TCR beta chain was determined in a study of regulatory T cells in long-lasting Graves disease listed by TCRdb under 2021. With regard to the full study: Antithyroid drugs had been taken for less than 3 months by newly diagnosed Graves' disease patients. Patients with persistent Graves' disease were compared with patients with newly diagnosed Graves' disease using TCR sequencing and RNA sequencing of peripheral blood. The study was conducted in China and was registered as a clinical trial. A total of about 35 samples underwent TCR sequencing: 13 from persistent and approximately 20 from newly diagnosed Graves' disease patients.

Concerning this clonotype itself: Its antigen is currently not known. The record has no base qualities; no much larger clone is one base away.

This specimen's time point label, interpreted: newly diagnosed GD, antithyroid drugs for less than 3 months. RNA was extracted from PBMCs in TRIzol for both TCR sequencing and RNA sequencing. Graves' disease was diagnosed according to American Thyroid Association guidelines. Patients for the study were recruited at an endocrinology department in Xi'an, China. From each patient, about 8.9 milliliters of peripheral blood was collected into an EDTA anticoagulant tube. Ficoll Paque Plus density gradient separation was used to isolate PBMCs, and no additional T cell sorting was done. RNA quality was checked with an Agilent 2100 Bioanalyzer and agarose gel, and concentration with a NanoDrop 2000. The library was built by means of multiplex PCR. Sequencing took place on an Illumina HiSeq 4000. CDR3 regions were amplified by Arm-PCR with iRepertoire HTBI primers to construct TCR beta libraries. Gel purification was performed on PCR products prior to sequencing. The paper's data handling went like this. Across samples, roughly 60 TRBV and 14 TRBJ segments were identified and used for gene usage analysis of CDR3 amino acid clonotypes. COPE and FqMerger were used to merge the filtered high-quality paired reads into contigs. BLAST was used to align contigs to the IMGT TRBV, TRBD and TRBJ reference genes, and CDR3 was defined following IMGT. Highly expanded clones were defined as clonotypes with a frequency above 0.1%. Repertoire diversity was measured by Shannon entropy, and V-J evenness by the Gini coefficient. Clonotypes shared by more than one individual were considered public. TCRdb handled the public reads itself, with Q25 trimming in fastp and clone calling in MiXCR, and kept productive beta chains. For every CDR3 protein sequence, its rows merge into one entry that carries the most common genes and DNA. The V and J calls shown here were made by TCRdb, not taken from the authors' results. The sample contains over 500,000 distinct CDR3 sequences, less than 20% of them found a single time. Under 20% of the sample is taken by the ten largest.

The germline V gene encodes CDR1 LNHDA and CDR2 SQIVND (reference sequence). V loses 0 bases, J loses 2 bases, and the germline ends lie 13 bases apart. Counted from cysteine to phenylalanine, this CDR3 has 16 amino acids. Only the CDR3 part of the read is kept: 48 bases, read in frame from the first base. Findings and caveats that apply to the study as a whole: Persistent disease showed preferential use of TRBV28, TRBJ1-2 and TRBJ2-5, whereas newly diagnosed disease favored TRBV20-1 and TRBJ2-1. Lower TCR Shannon entropy and fewer highly expanded clones were observed in persistent Graves' disease patients than in newly diagnosed patients, which suggested clonal expansion. Only the TCR beta chain was sequenced and analyzed. Only peripheral blood was studied, because thyroid tissue, the primary lesion, was inaccessible. Persistent patients shared more public clonotypes among themselves (around 2,700) than newly diagnosed patients did (about 970). The small sample size was acknowledged by the authors as a limitation that may reduce accuracy.

This sample was also put to use in a study of T cells in Graves' hyperthyroidism and ophthalmopathy. The second study also describes: A patient counted as having stable Graves' hyperthyroidism if no progression to ophthalmopathy occurred over 18 months of follow-up. The hyperthyroidism patients were between 18 and 65 years old and newly diagnosed, with a disease duration of less than 2 months. Patients with uncontrolled infections, other autoimmune diseases, pregnancy or lactation were excluded. Diagnoses relied on clinical symptoms, serum thyroxine and TRAb, thyroid ultrasound and orbital computed tomography. The TCR CDR3 was subjected to a first round of RT-PCR using the HTBI primer set and the Qiagen OneStep RT-PCR kit. Most expanded thyroid clonotypes (frequency above 0.001) were also detected in blood, suggesting blood repertoires may reflect thyroid immune responses. A 13 V-J signature model separated ophthalmopathy from stable hyperthyroidism, with nearly 90% sensitivity and approximately 81% specificity in cross-validation and 80%/75% in testing. In validation, the model predicted progression to ophthalmopathy a median of about 5.9 months before onset, with over 55% sensitivity and almost 75% specificity. To identify distinguishing TCR V-J signatures, a discovery cohort of around 100 patients was used, comprising fewer than 45 with Graves' ophthalmopathy and 55 to 65 with stable Graves' hyperthyroidism. An independent validation cohort of around 19 hyperthyroidism patients and 17 patients who later progressed to ophthalmopathy tested prospective prediction of ophthalmopathy. The 95 to 100 discovery patients were divided at random into training and test sets in a 7:3 ratio. In addition, the study compared T-cell repertoires in thyroid tissue and in blood from five to seven Graves' hyperthyroidism patients. After blood sampling, hyperthyroidism patients were treated with methimazole at a starting dose of 30 mg daily, and ophthalmopathy patients were treated with high-dose intravenous methylprednisolone. The libraries were constructed in a second round of multiplex PCR and then size-selected and purified. The libraries were sequenced on an Illumina HiSeq2000 using paired-end 100 bp reads. SOAPnuke was used to process the raw data, removing reads that contained adapters or uncalled bases, had a mean Phred below 15, or lacked an exact match to the constant primer or identifier. COPE v1.2.5 was used to merge the high-quality paired reads, and each unique nucleotide sequence was defined as a clonotype. MiTCR v1.1 was used to align clonotypes to the IMGT TRBV, TRBD and TRBJ reference segments. Only V-J combinations with frequency above 0.0001, covering roughly 99% of repertoires, were analysed. A TCS score was defined as the ratio of F50 (clonal expansion) to E x V (chaos), with BLOSUM62-based TCRdist applied between CDR3 peptides within each V-J. Welch's t-statistics and random forest reduced 500 to 550 V-J features to under 15, which were used in a naive Bayes classifier (R e1071). Sample size was not statistically predetermined, and investigators were not blinded to group allocation. According to the paper, TCR Vbeta CDR3 sequencing was carried out on 135 peripheral blood samples, which came from fewer than 50 ophthalmopathy, 75 to 80 hyperthyroidism and some 17 progressor patients.

Sequenced here: peripheral blood mononuclear cells (PBMCs), sampled at new diagnosis, from a patient treated with antithyroid drugs. This sequence uses TRBV19 and TRBJ1-1; the D gene identity is not certain. This TCR derives from a woman aged 25 to 39 with Graves disease. Donor details come from another sample of the same person, matched by shared clones. The base sequence is TGTGCCAGTAGTATAGAGGGGAAATCAGCAAACACTGAAGCTTTCTTT. This encodes CASSIEGKSANTEAFF.